A selection of T cell receptor beta chains follows, all from one sample in a study of beta chain features in type 1 diabetes. Sequencing was performed with immunoSEQ multiplex PCR; in TCRdb, only in-frame clones are kept and a portion is missing. In the table there are roughly 730,000 clones, about an eighth of which are singletons. Sequencing was done on a sample of naive CD4+ T cells from blood. The origin of the receptors is a man younger than 35 with type 1 diabetes. The CDR3 runs from the conserved cysteine through the conserved F or W. The order of the fields is D gene, J gene, V gene, clone size, CDR3 protein, CDR3 DNA. A D gene is named only where the DNA matches it firmly. Clone size is stated in some rows and not others, as once, few, many or a class when expanded.

TRBD1 TRBJ1-3 TRBV29-1 few CSVRQGAGGNTIYF TGCAGCGTGCGACAGGGCGCGGGGGGAAACACCATATATTTT
- TRBJ1-1 TRBV7-2 few CASSLGGTLNTEAFF TGTGCCAGCAGCTTAGGGGGGACTTTGAACACTGAAGCTTTCTTT
- TRBJ2-3 TRBV27 few CASYPLGGRTDTQYF TGTGCCAGCTACCCCCTGGGGGGGCGAACAGATACGCAGTATTTT
TRBD2 TRBJ2-7 TRBV5-4 few CASSLPGTSGGYEQYF TGTGCCAGCAGCTTGCCCGGGACTAGCGGGGGTTACGAGCAGTACTTC
- TRBJ2-3 TRBV9 few CASSTTAGTDTQYF TGTGCCAGCAGCACGACCGCAGGCACAGATACGCAGTATTTT
- TRBJ1-1 TRBV7-3 - CASSLSATTEAFF TGTGCCAGCAGCTTAAGTGCCACGACCGAAGCTTTCTTT
- TRBJ1-5 TRBV6-5 - CASSYSRNSNQPQHF TGTGCCAGCAGTTACTCGCGGAATAGCAATCAGCCCCAGCATTTT
- TRBJ1-6 TRBV6-1 - CASSEGVFNSPLHF TGTGCCAGCAGTGAGGGGGTTTTTAATTCACCCCTCCACTTT
TRBD1 TRBJ2-5 TRBV28 - CASSSNRGPKETQYF TGTGCCAGCAGTTCGAACAGGGGGCCTAAAGAGACCCAGTACTTC
- TRBJ2-5 TRBV18 once CASSPPRDQETQYF TGTGCCAGCTCGCCCCCGAGGGACCAAGAGACCCAGTACTTC
TRBD2 TRBJ2-6 TRBV30 few CAWSVLGRGGVPGANVLTF TGTGCCTGGAGTGTACTTGGGAGGGGAGGCGTCCCTGGGGCCAACGTCCTGACTTTC
- TRBJ2-7 TRBV14 - CASSQLDSVGTNSYEQYF TGTGCCAGCAGCCAACTCGATAGTGTGGGGACCAACTCCTACGAGCAGTACTTC
- TRBJ1-6 TRBV7-9 - CASSALGGEHSPLHF TGTGCCAGCAGCGCCCTGGGGGGCGAGCATTCACCCCTCCACTTT
TRBD1 TRBJ2-7 TRBV5-1 few CASSRRTGGFDEQYF TGCGCCAGCAGCCGACGGACAGGGGGCTTTGACGAGCAGTACTTC
- TRBJ1-4 TRBV6-6 - CASSLLNSEKLFF TGTGCCAGCAGTTTATTAAACAGTGAAAAACTGTTTTTT
- TRBJ2-3 TRBV20-1 few CSADSTDTQYF TGCAGTGCTGATAGCACAGATACGCAGTATTTT
- TRBJ2-7 TRBV2 few CASSETDVIRYF TGTGCCAGCAGTGAGACCGACGTTATAAGGTACTTC
TRBD1 TRBJ1-2 TRBV28 few CATRRDRGYGYTF TGTGCCACCAGGAGGGACAGAGGCTATGGCTACACCTTC
TRBD1 TRBJ1-5 TRBV9 once CAGTDTQGANQPQHF TGTGCCGGGACGGACACACAGGGGGCCAATCAGCCCCAGCATTTT
- TRBJ2-1 TRBV28 few CASSSSQGYNEQFF TGTGCCAGCAGTTCCTCCCAGGGATACAATGAGCAGTTCTTC
- TRBJ2-3 TRBV28 - CASRPSGTDTQYF TGTGCCAGCAGGCCTAGCGGCACAGATACGCAGTATTTT
- TRBJ2-3 TRBV5-1 few CASSSGASLSTDTQYF TGCGCCAGCAGCTCGGGGGCCTCATTGAGCACAGATACGCAGTATTTT
TRBD2 TRBJ2-1 TRBV9 - CASSAGTSNEQFF TGTGCCAGCAGCGCCGGGACTAGCAATGAGCAGTTCTTC
TRBD1 TRBJ1-3 TRBV4-1 few CASSQDDGRGLGNTIYF TGCGCCAGCAGCCAAGATGATGGGAGGGGGCTTGGAAACACCATATATTTT
- TRBJ1-5 TRBV7-2 few CASSLRGGLQPQHF TGTGCCAGCAGCTTAAGGGGGGGGCTTCAGCCCCAGCATTTT
- TRBJ2-6 TRBV9 - CASSRSAGPGLGVLSGANVLTF TGTGCCAGCAGCCGCTCGGCGGGCCCGGGACTGGGGGTGCTCTCTGGGGCCAACGTCCTGACTTTC
- TRBJ2-7 TRBV6-5 - CATYSDSTYEQYF TGTGCCACCTACTCGGACAGCACCTACGAGCAGTACTTC
TRBD1 TRBJ1-4 TRBV7-9 few CASRGWQGDEKLFF TGTGCCAGCAGGGGATGGCAGGGGGATGAAAAACTGTTTTTT
- TRBJ1-6 TRBV28 - CASSFEGSGYNSPLHF TGTGCCAGCAGTTTTGAGGGGAGCGGGTATAATTCACCCCTCCACTTT
- TRBJ2-6 TRBV2 - CASSRDMGANVLTF TGTGCCAGCAGTCGAGACATGGGGGCCAACGTCCTGACTTTC
- TRBJ1-4 TRBV30 - CAWSKVNEKLFF TGTGCCTGGAGTAAAGTTAATGAAAAACTGTTTTTT
- TRBJ2-7 TRBV21-1 - CASSRLDRGGEQYF TGTGCCAGCAGCAGACTAGACAGGGGCGGCGAGCAGTACTTC
TRBD1 TRBJ1-6 TRBV14 few CASSQVAGGNSPLHF TGTGCCAGCAGCCAAGTGGCAGGGGGGAATTCACCCCTCCACTTT
- TRBJ2-1 TRBV15 - CATSPGGLYQFF TGTGCCACCAGCCCTGGGGGGTTGTACCAGTTCTTC
- TRBJ1-1 TRBV29-1 few CSVGGDTEAFF TGCAGCGTAGGCGGTGACACTGAAGCTTTCTTT
- TRBJ2-7 TRBV4-1 few CASSQGLGGSYEQYF TGCGCCAGCAGCCAAGGCCTCGGGGGTTCCTACGAGCAGTACTTC
- TRBJ2-3 TRBV7-3 - CASTHTDTQYF TGTGCCAGCACCCACACAGATACGCAGTATTTT
- TRBJ2-7 TRBV30 - CAWTGDYEQYF TGTGCCTGGACAGGTGATTACGAGCAGTACTTC
- TRBJ2-5 TRBV6-6 few CASSYSETQYF TGTGCCAGCAGTTATTCGGAGACCCAGTACTTC
- TRBJ1-6 TRBV6-4 - CASSDSWGRPNSPLHF TGTGCCAGCAGTGACTCTTGGGGAAGGCCCAATTCACCCCTCCACTTT
- TRBJ1-5 TRBV2 few CASSEMLAGNQPQHF TGTGCCAGCAGTGAAATGTTGGCAGGGAATCAGCCCCAGCATTTT